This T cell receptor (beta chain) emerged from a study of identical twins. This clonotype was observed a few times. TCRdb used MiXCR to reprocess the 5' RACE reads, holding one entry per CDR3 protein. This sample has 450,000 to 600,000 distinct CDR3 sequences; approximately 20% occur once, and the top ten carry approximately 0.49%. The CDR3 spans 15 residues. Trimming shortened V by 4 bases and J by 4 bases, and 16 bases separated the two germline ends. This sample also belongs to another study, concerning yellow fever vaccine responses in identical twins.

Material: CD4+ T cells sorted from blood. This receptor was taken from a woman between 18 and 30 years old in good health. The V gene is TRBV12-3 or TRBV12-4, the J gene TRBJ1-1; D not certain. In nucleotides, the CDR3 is TGTGCCAGCAGTTACCAACCGGGATACCTCACTGAAGCTTTCTTT. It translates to CASSYQPGYLTEAFF.